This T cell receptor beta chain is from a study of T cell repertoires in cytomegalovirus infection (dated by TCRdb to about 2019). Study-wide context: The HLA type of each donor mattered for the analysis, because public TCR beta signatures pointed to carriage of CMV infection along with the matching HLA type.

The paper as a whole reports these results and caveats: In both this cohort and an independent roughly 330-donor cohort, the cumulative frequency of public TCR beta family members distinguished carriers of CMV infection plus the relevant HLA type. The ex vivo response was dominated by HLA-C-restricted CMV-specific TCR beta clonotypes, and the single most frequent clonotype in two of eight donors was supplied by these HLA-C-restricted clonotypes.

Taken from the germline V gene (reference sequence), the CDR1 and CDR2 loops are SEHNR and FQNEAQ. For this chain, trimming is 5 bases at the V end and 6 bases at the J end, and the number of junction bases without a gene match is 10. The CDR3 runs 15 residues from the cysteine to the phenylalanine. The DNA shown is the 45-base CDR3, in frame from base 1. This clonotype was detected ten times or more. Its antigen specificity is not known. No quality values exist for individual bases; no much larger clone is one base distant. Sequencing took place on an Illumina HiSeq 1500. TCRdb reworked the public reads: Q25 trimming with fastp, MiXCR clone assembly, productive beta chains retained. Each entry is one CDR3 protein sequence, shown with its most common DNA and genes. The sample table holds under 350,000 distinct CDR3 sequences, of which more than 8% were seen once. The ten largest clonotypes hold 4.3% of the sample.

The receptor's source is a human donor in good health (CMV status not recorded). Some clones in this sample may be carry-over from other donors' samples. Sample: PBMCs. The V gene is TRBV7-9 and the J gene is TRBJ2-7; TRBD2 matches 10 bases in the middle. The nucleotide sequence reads TGTGCCAGCAGCGCCGGTCAACTAGCGGGGCGCGAGCAGTACTTC. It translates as CASSAGQLAGREQYF.